This entry lists 7 T cell receptor beta chains sequenced from one sample in a study of cytomegalovirus exposure and HLA in healthy donors. The PCR was carried out with 60 Vbeta primers and 13 Jbeta primers. Repertoires were generated with immunoSEQ multiplex PCR, while TCRdb's copy carries only in-frame clones and drops some. The sample records 85,000 to 100,000 clones, about four fifths being singletons. The sequencing input was PBMCs. The receptors were sampled from a woman in her 40s in good health and CMV-seronegative.

This clone was detected a few times. The gene calls are TRBV5-1 and TRBJ1-1, with 8 bases fitting TRBD1. CDR1 and CDR2 (germline): SGHRS, YFSETQ. V lost 0 bases and J lost 3; bases outside the gene matches: 1. CDR3 length: 14 residues. CDR3 loop: CASSLGQGYTEAFF. The CDR3 nucleotides read TGCGCCAGCAGCTTGGGACAGGGGTACACTGAAGCTTTCTTT.

The genes are TRBV14 and TRBJ2-1, with 9 bases aligning to TRBD2. CDR1 is SGHDN, CDR2 FVKESK, per germline. The CDR3 runs 14 residues. V dropped 2 bases and J dropped 7; count of bases not matched to a gene: 3. Written as DNA, the CDR3 is TGTGCCAGCAGCCAAATAGCGGGGGATAATGAGCAGTTCTTC. Translation: CASSQIAGDNEQFF.

This chain links TRBV7-9 with TRBJ2-6; weak D call: TRBD1 (5 bases). Per the germline V gene, CDR1 is SEHNR and CDR2 is FQNEAQ (reference sequence). V was clipped by 10 bases and J by 0 bases, with 19 bases between them. This CDR3 spans 17 amino acids. The CDR3 is CAKAGQGSVSGANVLTF. The CDR3 bases are TGTGCCAAAGCAGGGCAGGGCTCCGTCTCTGGGGCCAACGTCCTGACTTTC.

The rearrangement uses TRBV9 and TRBJ1-5; maybe TRBD1 (6 bases). The CDR3 runs to 15 residues. V lost 0 bases, J lost 4 bases, and 11 bases lay in between. Germline lookup yields CDR1 SGDLS and CDR2 YYNGEE. DNA for the CDR3: TGTGCCAGCAGCGTAGGGACAGTCGGGAATCAGCCCCAGCATTTT. It translates to CASSVGTVGNQPQHF.

The rearrangement joins TRBV9 to TRBJ2-7; the D gene is possibly TRBD2 (5 bases). V lost 0 bases to trimming and J lost 3 bases, with 16 bases between them. Germline CDR1 and CDR2: SGDLS and YYNGEE. This CDR3 contains 16 residues. CDR3 amino acids: CASSVDRGEGFYEQYF. The CDR3 coding sequence is TGTGCCAGCAGCGTAGATCGTGGCGAGGGTTTCTACGAGCAGTACTTC. Based on the CDR3 plus reference TRBV9 and TRBJ2-7, the full variable domain is DSGVTQTPKHLITATGQRVTLRCSPRSGDLSVYWYQQSLDQGLQFLIQYYNGEERAKGNILERFSAQQFPDLHSELNLSSLELGDSALYFCASSVDRGEGFYEQYFGPGTRLTVT.

Only one count was recorded for this clone. The genes are TRBV10-3 and TRBJ2-3, with 7 bases lining up with TRBD2. Germline CDR1 is ENHRY and CDR2 is SYGVKD. This CDR3 is built from 13 residues. Losses at the gene ends were 3 bases for V and 3 bases for J; bases not matched to a gene: 0. The DNA of the CDR3 is TGTGCCATCAGTGACGGGGGGACAGATACGCAGTATTTT. Translated, it gives CAISDGGTDTQYF.

This clone came up a few times. Here the CDR3 reads CASSLNLGSTEAFF. In DNA, the CDR3 is TGTGCCAGCAGCTTAAACCTGGGGAGCACTGAAGCTTTCTTT. The chain uses TRBV7-3 and TRBJ1-1; D uncertain. Trimming took 1 base from V and 4 from J, leaving 10 bases between them. Germline CDR1 is SGHTA and CDR2 is FQGTGA. The CDR3 is 14 residues long.